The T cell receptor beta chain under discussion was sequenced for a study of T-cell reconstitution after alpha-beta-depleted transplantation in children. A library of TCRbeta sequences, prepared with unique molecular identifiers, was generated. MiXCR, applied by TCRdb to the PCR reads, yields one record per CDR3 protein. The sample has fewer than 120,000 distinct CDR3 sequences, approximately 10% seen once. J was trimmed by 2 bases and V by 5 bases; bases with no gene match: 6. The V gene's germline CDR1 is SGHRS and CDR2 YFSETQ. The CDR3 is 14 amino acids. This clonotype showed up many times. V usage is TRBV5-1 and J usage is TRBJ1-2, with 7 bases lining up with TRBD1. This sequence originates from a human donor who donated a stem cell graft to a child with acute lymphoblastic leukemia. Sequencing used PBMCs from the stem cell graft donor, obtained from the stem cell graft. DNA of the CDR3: TGCGCCAGCAGTCCCCGGGACAGCAACTATGGCTACACCTTC. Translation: CASSPRDSNYGYTF.